The 15 T cell receptor beta chains below come from one sample, sequenced in a study of T cells in Graves' hyperthyroidism and ophthalmopathy. The TCR beta CDR3 regions underwent amplification using RNA transcripts as the source. With the HTBI primer set, the TCR CDR3 went through a first round of RT-PCR. TCRdb re-called the multiplex PCR reads through MiXCR, storing one row per CDR3 protein. The sample yields approximately 610,000 distinct CDR3 sequences, about 15% seen once. Material: blood. These TCRs come from a woman in her 40s with Graves' ophthalmopathy.

This clonotype was observed many times. The CDR3 DNA sequence: TGTGCCAGCAGCTCGTTATGGACAGGGGTTACTGGCTACACCTTC. Translating it yields CASSSLWTGVTGYTF. This chain connects TRBV7-2 to TRBJ1-2, with 9 bases aligning to TRBD1. This CDR3 comprises 15 residues. The V gene end was trimmed by 4 bases and the J gene end by 7 bases; junction bases not matched to a gene: 10. The germline V gene has CDR1 SGHTA and CDR2 FQGNSA.

In this sample, this clonotype turned up a few times. The chain recombines TRBV7-8 with TRBJ2-5; 7 positions agree with TRBD2. The CDR3 contains 14 residues. J gave up 7 bases and V 4 bases, and 9 bases lay outside the gene matches. The germline V gene encodes CDR1 SGHVS and CDR2 FQNEAQ. The CDR3 DNA is TGTGCCAGCAGCTCCTCTAGCGGTGGGGGGACCCAGTACTTC. This encodes CASSSSSGGGTQYF.

There are a few counts of this clonotype. The V gene is TRBV19, the J gene TRBJ1-1; unclear D gene. V was pared by 6 bases and J by 1 base, with 12 bases between. CDR1 LNHDA and CDR2 SQIVND come from the germline V gene (reference sequence). The CDR3 loop spans 14 amino acids. CDR3: CASSMPWGNTEAFF. In nucleotides, the CDR3 is TGTGCCAGTAGCATGCCGTGGGGGAACACTGAAGCTTTCTTT.

The sample holds many counts of this clonotype. Germline is not matched at one junction end, which may reflect a read error. The rearrangement uses TRBV7-7 and TRBJ2-5, with D perhaps TRBD2 (5 bases). Germline CDR1 reads SSHAT; CDR2 reads FNYEAQ (reference sequence). The length of the CDR3 is 17 residues. The CDR3 sequence: CASSLDPGSGAGETQYF. In DNA form, the CDR3 reads TGTGCTAGCAGCTTAGATCCGGGGAGCGGAGCAGGAGAGACCCAGTACTTC.

This clonotype was observed a handful of times. The CDR3 DNA reads as TGCAGCGTTGAAGTGCCCGGGGACATTCAGTACTTC. Residues: CSVEVPGDIQYF. V is TRBV29-1 and J is TRBJ2-4; a weak D match, TRBD2 (5 bases). V lost 1 base to trimming and J lost 8 bases, with 9 bases between them. CDR1 is SQVTM, CDR2 ANQGSEA, per germline. This CDR3 has 12 amino acids.

The V gene is TRBV14, the J gene TRBJ1-5; a weak D match, TRBD1 (6 bases). The CDR3 loop spans 12 amino acids. The V end lost 0 bases, the J end lost 11 bases, and 8 bases lay between the germline ends. The V gene's germline CDR1 is SGHDN and CDR2 FVKESK. CDR3 residues: CASSQDAGAQHF. CDR3 nucleotides: TGTGCCAGCAGCCAAGATGCAGGGGCCCAGCATTTT.

This clonotype was seen repeatedly, ten times or more. The chain links TRBV20-1 to TRBJ2-7, with TRBD2 matching 7 bases. The CDR3 spans 15 residues. Germline loops: CDR1 DFQATT, CDR2 SNEGSKA (reference sequence). Trimming cost V 3 bases and J 1 base; bases outside gene matches: 9. CDR3: CSASGAGTISYEQYF. CDR3 sequence (DNA): TGCAGTGCTAGTGGAGCAGGGACTATATCCTACGAGCAGTACTTC.

At least ten counts were recorded for this clonotype. The V call is TRBV20-1, the J call TRBJ2-7; no definite D call. The CDR3 runs to 12 residues. V was clipped by 3 bases and J by 3 bases, with 9 bases between them. From germline, CDR1 is DFQATT and CDR2 SNEGSKA (reference sequence). The CDR3 sequence: CSASLQVYEQYF. The CDR3 nucleotides read TGCAGTGCTAGTTTGCAGGTCTACGAGCAGTACTTC.

In its sample, this clonotype was seen a few times. The V and J genes are TRBV18 and TRBJ2-5; D possibly matches TRBD1 or TRBD2 (5 bases each). Trimming took off 3 bases at V and 2 bases at J, with 13 bases between the two ends. This CDR3 has 15 amino acids. Germline loops: CDR1 KGHSH, CDR2 LQKENI. CDR3 sequence: CASSPLEGSQETQYF. For the CDR3, the DNA is TGTGCCAGCTCACCCCTTGAGGGGAGTCAAGAGACCCAGTACTTC. Together with reference TRBV18 and TRBJ2-5, the CDR3 gives the full variable domain: NAGVMQNPRHLVRRRGQEARLRCSPMKGHSHVYWYRQLPEEGLKFMVYLQKENIIDESGMPKERFSAEFPKEGPSILRIQQVVRGDSAAYFCASSPLEGSQETQYFGPGTRLLVL.

At least ten counts were recorded for this clonotype. The J gene is TRBJ2-7, the V gene TRBV28, with 8 bases lining up with TRBD2. The V gene end was trimmed by 7 bases and the J gene end by 3 bases; junction bases not matched to a gene: 11. There are 15 residues in the CDR3. Germline CDR1 is MDHEN and CDR2 is SYDVKM. The CDR3 is CASTRGGTGNYEQYF. CDR3 bases: TGTGCCAGCACCCGCGGGGGGACGGGGAACTACGAGCAGTACTTC.

The J gene is TRBJ1-5, the V gene TRBV28, with 9 bases fitting TRBD1. The CDR3 spans 11 residues. The trim removed 7 bases at V and 12 bases at J, leaving 4 bases unmatched. Germline-derived CDR1 and CDR2 are MDHEN and SYDVKM. CDR3 loop: CASNRDRVQHF. In nucleotides, the CDR3 is TGTGCCAGCAACCGGGACAGGGTCCAGCATTTT.

This clonotype occurred many times. The rearrangement uses TRBV28 and TRBJ1-5; weak D call: TRBD1 (6 bases). Germline assignment: CDR1 MDHEN and CDR2 SYDVKM. Trimming pared 5 bases from V and 2 bases from J, leaving 13 bases between. The CDR3 spans 15 residues. The CDR3 spells CASSVGQYRNQPQHF. The CDR3 DNA sequence: TGTGCCAGCAGTGTTGGACAGTATCGCAATCAGCCCCAGCATTTT.

Many counts were recorded for this clonotype. The chain combines TRBV6-1 with TRBJ2-7; 11 bases match TRBD2. Trimming took 4 bases from V and 0 from J; bases not matched to a gene: 8. Germline assignment: CDR1 MNHNS and CDR2 SASEGT. The CDR3 runs to 17 residues. The CDR3 reads CASSAHSGLADSYEQYF. The CDR3 DNA reads TGTGCCAGCAGTGCGCACTCGGGACTAGCGGACTCCTACGAGCAGTACTTC.

This sequence joins TRBV3-1 and TRBJ2-2; 16 bases line up with TRBD2. The CDR3 covers 18 residues. Unmatched junction bases numbered 2, after V lost 0 bases and J lost 4 bases. CDR1 is LGHDT, CDR2 YNNKEL, per germline (reference sequence). CDR3 sequence: CASSQEGLAGGGTGELFF. The CDR3, as DNA: TGTGCCAGCAGCCAAGAGGGACTAGCGGGAGGGGGCACCGGGGAGCTGTTTTTT.

At least ten counts were recorded for this clonotype. This chain connects TRBV12-3 or TRBV12-4 to TRBJ2-5; no clear D. The CDR3 covers 14 residues. Trimming stripped 2 bases from V and 2 bases from J, with 9 bases between. CDR3 nucleotides: TGTGCCAGCAGTTTACCGGCGACTCAAGAGACCCAGTACTTC. This gives the protein CASSLPATQETQYF.